This T cell receptor beta chain was observed in a study of T cell repertoires and leukemia-associated antigens (dated by TCRdb to the late 2010s). Concerning the study at large: Around 16 million effective reads were obtained overall, with each sample giving about 5.1 to 6.6 million read pairs and about 3.3 to 5.0 million effective reads. In vitro peptide stimulation of healthy T cells was used with the aim of identifying the antigen recognized by a TCR Vbeta21 clone previously found in CML patients.

Results the study describes overall, beyond this receptor: Direct testing of the expanded clones' antigen specificity and function was not done, and further investigation was required. No significant differences among the four groups were observed in the numbers of Vbeta genes (about 60), Jbeta genes (around 15), VDJ rearrangements, or unique CDR3s.

This clonotype was observed a handful of times. Its specific antigen is unknown. The record has no base qualities; no much larger clone is one base away. Total RNA was extracted from the cultured T cells with TRIzol reagent. TCRbeta libraries were amplified from RNA by 5' rapid amplification of cDNA ends (5'RACE). Before sequencing, library concentration and integrity were assessed using Qubit, an Agilent instrument, and quantitative PCR. Qualified libraries were sequenced on Illumina HiSeq or MiSeq by a commercial service provider. The study's processing was this. MiXCR version 1.8.2 was used to identify TCR sequences in each sample. Qualified clones required a CDR3 longer than four amino acids, an in-frame nucleotide length, and no stop codon. An effective read was defined as a read containing the complete CDR3 structure. RT-PCR with 24 Vbeta primers, GeneScan spectratyping, and Sanger sequencing were used to validate expanded clones. The public reads were quality trimmed at Q25 with fastp and then assembled into clones with MiXCR by TCRdb, keeping productive beta chains. One record per CDR3 amino acid sequence lists the most common genes and DNA. The V and J calls reflect TCRdb's pipeline rather than the authors' work. The sample contains 11,000 or so distinct CDR3 sequences, around 40% of them found a single time. Together, the top ten hold 27% of the sample.

V is shortened by 4 bases, J by 0 bases, and the region joining them spans 14 bases. Reading from cysteine to phenylalanine, the CDR3 counts 16 amino acids. CDR3 DNA only is kept here, 48 bases in frame from base 1. The germline V gene encodes CDR1 SGHRS and CDR2 YFSETQ. CD3+ T cells were first rested overnight at approximately 2.7 million cells/mL in RPMI 1640 without fetal bovine serum. MACS immunomagnetic beads were used according to the manufacturer's instructions to isolate CD3+ T cells from PBMCs. Material for sequencing was CD3+ T cells sorted from blood and cultured. This receptor was obtained from a female donor in good health. The chain is encoded by TRBV5-1 joined to TRBJ2-1; TRBD2 is perhaps the D gene, given 6 matching bases. The CDR3 protein: CASSPGDVSSYNEQFF. The bases read TGCGCCAGCAGCCCGGGGGACGTCAGCTCCTACAATGAGCAGTTCTTC.